This T cell receptor beta chain appears in the sequencing data of a study of cytomegalovirus exposure and HLA in healthy donors. Study-wide results and caveats: Both high specificity and high sensitivity reportedly marked the classifier's diagnosis of cytomegalovirus status.

A multiplex PCR was run with 60 Vbeta primers and 13 Jbeta primers. The assay was immunoSEQ multiplex PCR, and TCRdb's table has in-frame clones only and misses some. The sample yields over 120,000 clones, about 8.9% seen once. As regards this clone: Antigen specificity is unknown.

When sampled, the donors appeared nominally healthy, though they likely had unrecorded immune exposures. In germline, CDR1 is MDHEN, CDR2 SYDVKM. V was clipped by 8 bases and J by 7 bases, with 18 bases between them. The CDR3 sequence is 13 residues long. The sequenced sample consisted of PBMCs. This TCR came from a man between 45 and 60 years old in good health and CMV-seronegative. The V and J genes are TRBV28 and TRBJ2-7; the D gene is possibly TRBD1 (6 bases). CDR3 DNA: TGTGCCAGCCTAGGACAGCCCCCCTTGGAGCAGTACTTC. Translation: CASLGQPPLEQYF. Variable domain in full (rest from reference TRBV28 and TRBJ2-7): DVKVTQSSRYLVKRTGEKVFLECVQDMDHENMFWYRQDPGLGLRLIYFSYDVKMKEKGDIPEGYSVSREKKERFSLILESASTNQTSMYLCASLGQPPLEQYFGPGTRLTVT.